The source of this TCR beta chain is a study of blood T cell repertoires in COVID-19. Study summary: The samples span acute and convalescent COVID-19 from the United States, Italy and Spain. The analysed material was cDNA or gDNA that came from T cells, B-cell-depleted T cells, or PBMCs.

In assigning cohorts, the study relied on participant-reported clinical history. TCRdb's table, derived via immunoSEQ multiplex PCR, lists solely in-frame clones and lacks some. The sample carries a few hundred thousand clones, about nine tenths recorded once. There are 14 residues in the CDR3. Germline V gene sequence: CDR1 SNHLY, CDR2 FYNNEI. The V end was cut by 2 bases, the J end by 0 bases, with 5 bases between. The chain couples TRBV2 to TRBJ1-5; no firm D call. This clonotype was obtained from a woman aged 40 to 50 who had been exposed to COVID-19. Sequenced material: PBMCs or T cells enriched from blood (not recorded which). CDR3 sequence: CASSERYSNQPQHF. In DNA, the CDR3 is TGTGCCAGCAGTGAACGTTATAGCAATCAGCCCCAGCATTTT.